The 21 T cell receptor beta chains reported below all come from one sample, sequenced in a study of T cell changes during pregnancy in multiple sclerosis. The protocol was immunoSEQ multiplex PCR, while the TCRdb copy is restricted to in-frame clones and leaves out a portion. The sample has about 75,000 clones, roughly 90% seen once. The material sequenced was peripheral blood, taken in the first trimester of pregnancy. The source of these receptors is a female donor in good health, enrolled as a control in a pregnancy study.

The chain uses TRBV5-1 and TRBJ1-1; TRBD1 matches at 9 bases. V dropped 4 bases and J dropped 3; count of bases not matched to a gene: 4. CDR1 and CDR2 (germline): SGHRS, YFSETQ. CDR3 length equals 14 residues. CDR3 nucleotide sequence: TGCGCCAGCAGCGTAACAGGGGGCGACACTGAAGCTTTCTTT. Translating it yields CASSVTGGDTEAFF.

The V gene is TRBV11-2, the J gene TRBJ1-1; no reliable D call. The length of the CDR3 is 14 residues. V was cut by 1 base and J by 0 bases, with 6 bases left in between. Germline CDR1 SGHAT, CDR2 FQNNGV. In nucleotides, the CDR3 is TGTGCCAGCAGCTTAGCCCTCTTGAACACTGAAGCTTTCTTT. Translating gives CASSLALLNTEAFF.

The chain recombines TRBV19 with TRBJ2-1; 15 bases agree with TRBD2. V trimming: 6 bases; J trimming: 9 bases; junction bases outside the gene matches: 6. In germline, CDR1 is LNHDA, CDR2 SQIVND (reference sequence). This CDR3 region has 15 residues. The CDR3 here is CASSSRTSGRVEQFF. The CDR3 DNA reads TGTGCCAGTAGCTCTCGGACTAGCGGGAGGGTTGAGCAGTTCTTC.

V gene TRBV2 combines with J gene TRBJ2-7, with a tentative D call TRBD2 (5 bases). This CDR3 is built from 13 residues. Germline V CDR1 and CDR2: SNHLY, FYNNEI. The V gene lost 6 bases and the J gene lost 6 bases, with 15 bases spanning the gap. CDR3 residues: CASREDHVGEQYF. In DNA, the CDR3 is TGTGCCAGCAGGGAGGATCACGTCGGCGAGCAGTACTTC.

The chain's CDR3 is CAWTLLGAANYGYTF. DNA for the CDR3: TGTGCCTGGACCCTTTTGGGGGCCGCTAACTATGGCTACACCTTC. The genes are TRBV30 and TRBJ1-2; tentative D call: TRBD1 (6 bases). CDR1 is GTSNPN, CDR2 SVGIG, per germline (reference sequence). Trimming shortened V by 4 bases and J by 0 bases, and 15 bases separated the two germline ends. This CDR3 spans 15 amino acids.

The rearrangement links TRBV11-3 to TRBJ2-3; TRBD1 aligns across 9 bases. The V segment lost 4 bases and the J segment 2 bases; nucleotides outside the gene matches: 10. Looked up from germline, CDR1 is SGHNT and CDR2 is YENEEA. CDR3 size: 17 residues. The CDR3 sequence: CASSYHRGQGYTDTQYF. The CDR3 coding sequence is TGTGCCAGCAGCTACCACAGGGGGCAGGGGTACACAGATACGCAGTATTTT. The full variable domain, rest sourced from reference TRBV11-3 and TRBJ2-3, is EAGVVQSPRYKIIEKKQPVAFWCNPISGHNTLYWYLQNLGQGPELLIRYENEEAVDDSQLPKDRFSAERLKGVDSTLKIQPAELGDSAVYLCASSYHRGQGYTDTQYFGPGTRLTVL.

The chain carries TRBV5-1 and TRBJ2-6, with D perhaps matching TRBD2 (5 bases). The V end lost 1 base, the J end lost 0 bases, and 8 bases lay between the germline ends. The CDR3 loop spans 16 amino acids. CDR1 and CDR2 (germline): SGHRS, YFSETQ. Here the CDR3 DNA reads TGCGCCAGCAGCTTGAGGGAGAGCTCTGGGGCCAACGTCCTGACTTTC. It yields the protein CASSLRESSGANVLTF.

The chain combines TRBV5-1 with TRBJ1-1, with TRBD1 matching over 7 bases. Trimming removed 1 base from V and 2 bases from J; junction bases left unmatched: 5. Germline V gene sequence: CDR1 SGHRS, CDR2 YFSETQ. This CDR3 comprises 15 residues. Here the CDR3 DNA reads TGCGCCAGCAGCTTGTCCGGGACAGTTAACACTGAAGCTTTCTTT. This sequence encodes CASSLSGTVNTEAFF.

V and J are TRBV7-9 and TRBJ2-7; TRBD2 matches 10 bases. The germline CDR1 and CDR2 sequences are SEHNR and FQNEAQ (reference sequence). This CDR3 is built from 13 residues. The ends lost 3 bases at V and 6 bases at J; junction bases unmatched: 2. CDR3 amino acids: CASSFLAGVEQYF. CDR3 bases: TGTGCCAGCAGCTTTCTAGCGGGAGTCGAGCAGTACTTC.

This clone appeared once. The V gene is TRBV27, the J gene TRBJ2-2; D is undetermined. The CDR3 extends over 17 amino acids. Trimming removed 5 bases from V and 0 bases from J, with 16 bases in between. Germline CDR1 MNHEY, CDR2 SMNVEV (reference sequence). The CDR3 DNA is TGTGCCAGCAGTATCCACCGGTTGCTTGCGAACACCGGGGAGCTGTTTTTT. It is translated as CASSIHRLLANTGELFF.

The chain combines TRBV10-3 with TRBJ2-7, with D unclear. Deletions cut 3 bases from V and 7 bases from J, with 16 bases between. This CDR3 has 14 residues. CDR1 is ENHRY, CDR2 SYGVKD, per germline. CDR3 DNA: TGTGCCATCAGTGATCTAGAGATATCACGGGAGCAGTACTTC. Protein product: CAISDLEISREQYF.

In the case of this clone: The same CDR3 can be traced to other DNA sequences in this sample. This chain joins TRBV11-2 and TRBJ1-5, with TRBD1 matching over 7 bases. CDR1 is SGHAT and CDR2 is FQNNGV in the germline V gene. The CDR3 is made up of 15 amino acids. V gave up 6 bases and J gave up 4 bases; unmatched junction bases: 9. CDR3 region: CASSPSQGRNQPQHF. The CDR3 DNA is TGTGCCAGCAGTCCCTCACAGGGGAGGAATCAGCCCCAGCATTTT.

The chain carries TRBV5-8 and TRBJ2-5, with 9 bases that match TRBD1. CDR1 and CDR2 from the germline V gene are SGHTS and YDEGEE. This CDR3 has 15 residues. V gave up 5 bases and J gave up 0 bases; unmatched junction bases: 5. CDR3 nucleotide sequence: TGTGCCAGCAGGGCGGGACAGGGCCACCAAGAGACCCAGTACTTC. Protein: CASRAGQGHQETQYF.

The chain links TRBV30 to TRBJ2-5; 10 nucleotides line up with TRBD2. Unmatched junction bases numbered 11, after V lost 0 bases and J lost 7 bases. Germline values: CDR1 GTSNPN, CDR2 SVGIG (reference sequence). The CDR3 contains 16 residues. The CDR3 region is CAWSVRTSGRVGTQYF. The CDR3 DNA is TGTGCCTGGAGTGTCCGGACTAGCGGTCGGGTAGGGACCCAGTACTTC.

The chain employs TRBV9 and TRBJ1-1, with no clear D. CDR3 length equals 18 residues. Germline V lookup: CDR1 SGDLS, CDR2 YYNGEE. V dropped 0 bases and J dropped 4 bases, with 22 bases sitting between them. DNA of the CDR3: TGTGCCAGCAGCGTAGGGGCACCTACGACGGGAAAGGTCACTGAAGCTTTCTTT. It specifies CASSVGAPTTGKVTEAFF.

The V and J genes are TRBV5-1 and TRBJ2-1, with 12 bases that match TRBD2. Germline values: CDR1 SGHRS, CDR2 YFSETQ. The V and J ends lost 1 base and 9 bases, in that order; junction bases with no gene match: 8. The CDR3 consists of 16 residues. CDR3: CASSLSSGRASGEQFF. Written as DNA, the CDR3 is TGCGCCAGCAGCTTGTCTAGCGGGAGGGCCAGCGGTGAGCAGTTCTTC.

Points on this clone: The DNA is left out, because the CDR3 cannot be placed on it with certainty; the CDR3 is given as TCRdb lists it. This CDR3 is CSTPWASGTF. The chain employs TRBV20-1 and TRBJ1-2; the listed D gene, TRBD1, was not tested against the DNA. The V gene's germline CDR1 is DFQATT and CDR2 SNEGSKA (reference sequence). Including both end residues, the CDR3 is 10 amino acids long.

This clone was recorded only once. The V and J genes are TRBV11-2 and TRBJ1-6; D may be TRBD1 (5 bases). CDR3 length equals 16 residues. Trimming shortened V by 1 base and J by 7 bases, and 14 bases separated the two germline ends. Germline CDR1 SGHAT, CDR2 FQNNGV. This CDR3 is CASSLVGGAGNSPLHF. The CDR3 DNA reads TGTGCCAGCAGCTTAGTAGGAGGGGCCGGGAATTCACCCCTCCACTTT.

By share, this clone counts as medium-sized. V usage is TRBV18 and J usage is TRBJ1-2; 7 nucleotides agree with TRBD1. Germline trimming cut 4 bases from V and 5 bases from J; bases unmatched to any gene: 7. Looked up from germline, CDR1 is KGHSH and CDR2 is LQKENI. The CDR3 length is 14 residues. In DNA, the CDR3 is TGTGCCAGCTCACGTACAGGGGAGAGATATGGCTACACCTTC. Its protein product is CASSRTGERYGYTF.

The V call is TRBV5-6, the J call TRBJ1-2; 7 nucleotides line up with TRBD1. The CDR3 spans 17 residues. The V and J ends lost 0 bases and 7 bases, in that order; junction bases with no gene match: 15. CDR1 SGHDT and CDR2 YYEEEE come from the germline V gene. The CDR3, as DNA: TGTGCCAGCAGCTTGGCTCTTTCGCAGGGGGTGTTTGGTGGCTACACCTTC. Translating it yields CASSLALSQGVFGGYTF.

This clone was counted a few times. The rearrangement links TRBV4-1 to TRBJ1-1; no firm D call. Germline V gene lookup returns CDR1 MGHRA and CDR2 YSYEKL. V was pared by 1 base and J by 4 bases, with 10 bases between. The CDR3 is made up of 14 amino acids. As DNA, the CDR3 is TGCGCCAGCAGCCAAGGATCGGGTTCCACTGAAGCTTTCTTT. This codes for CASSQGSGSTEAFF.